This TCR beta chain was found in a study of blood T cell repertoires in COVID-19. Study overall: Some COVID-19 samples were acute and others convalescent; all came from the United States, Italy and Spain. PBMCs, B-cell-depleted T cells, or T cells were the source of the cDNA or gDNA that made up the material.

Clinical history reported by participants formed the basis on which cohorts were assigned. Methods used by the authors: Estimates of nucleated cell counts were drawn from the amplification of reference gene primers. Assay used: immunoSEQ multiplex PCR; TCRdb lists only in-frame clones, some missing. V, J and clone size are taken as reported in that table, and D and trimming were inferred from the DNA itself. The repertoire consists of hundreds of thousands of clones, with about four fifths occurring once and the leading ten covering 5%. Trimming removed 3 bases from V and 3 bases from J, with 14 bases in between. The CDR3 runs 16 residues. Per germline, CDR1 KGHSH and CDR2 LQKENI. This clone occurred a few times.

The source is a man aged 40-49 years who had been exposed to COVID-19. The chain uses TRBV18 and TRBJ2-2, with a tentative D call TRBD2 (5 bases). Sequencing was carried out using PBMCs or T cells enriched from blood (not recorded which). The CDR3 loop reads CASSPSGFGDTGELFF. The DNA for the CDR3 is TGTGCCAGCTCACCGAGCGGTTTTGGGGACACCGGGGAGCTGTTTTTT.